Each of the 17 T cell receptor beta chains below was sequenced from the same sample in a study of cytomegalovirus exposure and HLA in healthy donors. TCRdb's copy holds only in-frame clones and misses some; the assay was immunoSEQ multiplex PCR. The sample has 250,000 to 400,000 clones, around 90% seen once; the top ten hold around 0.91%. Sequenced material: PBMCs. These receptors all stem from a man in his thirties or forties in good health and CMV-seronegative.

The chain joins TRBV18 to TRBJ2-2, with 8 nucleotides matching TRBD2. Germline loops: CDR1 KGHSH, CDR2 LQKENI. J was trimmed by 5 bases and V by 10 bases; bases with no gene match: 12. The CDR3 runs 15 residues. The CDR3 DNA reads TGTGCCACATCATCCAACGGGGGGGCAACCGGGGAGCTGTTTTTT. Amino acids: CATSSNGGATGELFF.

The V gene is TRBV2, the J gene TRBJ1-5, with 9 nucleotides matching TRBD1. The CDR3 runs to 15 residues. Germline CDR1 reads SNHLY; CDR2 reads FYNNEI. V dropped 5 bases and J dropped 5; count of bases not matched to a gene: 7. The CDR3 DNA sequence: TGTGCCAGCAGTAGAACAGGGGGCGCGGATCAGCCCCAGCATTTT. Translated: CASSRTGGADQPQHF.

The table lists this clone with a count of one. The rearrangement links TRBV6-5 to TRBJ2-2, with TRBD1 matching over 9 bases. V was pared by 5 bases and J by 7 bases, with 5 bases of the junction left unmatched. Germline CDR1 reads MNHEY; CDR2 reads SVGAGI. The CDR3 contains 14 residues. The CDR3 coding sequence is TGTGCCAGCAGTCGCGGGACAGGGATCGGGGAGCTGTTTTTT. It yields the protein CASSRGTGIGELFF.

As for this clone: The same CDR3 also results from other DNA sequences found in this sample. The chain combines TRBV4-3 with TRBJ2-3, with 7 nucleotides matching TRBD2. V was pared by 0 bases and J by 1 base, with 4 bases of the junction left unmatched. The CDR3 runs 16 residues. CDR1 is LGHNA, CDR2 YSLEER, per germline. The CDR3 spells CASSQDRAGGTDTQYF. The CDR3 DNA reads as TGCGCCAGCAGCCAAGATCGGGCGGGGGGCACAGATACGCAGTATTTT.

This chain uses TRBV27 with TRBJ1-2; TRBD1 is a possible D gene (5 bases). The CDR3 consists of 15 residues. The germline V gene has CDR1 MNHEY and CDR2 SMNVEV (reference sequence). V was trimmed by 3 bases and J by 4 bases, leaving 15 bases between them. CDR3 sequence (DNA): TGTGCCAGCAGTTTGGCCCCAGGGTTTGGCTATGGCTACACCTTC. It codes for CASSLAPGFGYGYTF.

This sequence joins TRBV7-6 and TRBJ2-1; TRBD1 matches 10 bases. Per the germline V gene, CDR1 is SGHVS and CDR2 is FNYEAQ. This CDR3 is 15 amino acids long. V lost 5 bases, J lost 8 bases, and 9 bases stayed unmatched. The CDR3 nucleotides read TGTGCCAGCAGCCGACAGGGGGCGCTGGGAGATGAGCAGTTCTTC. This translates into CASSRQGALGDEQFF.

This clone was detected once. The chain is built from TRBV19 and TRBJ2-3; the match to TRBD1 covers 7 bases. Trimming at V came to 5 bases and at J to 0 bases, leaving 8 bases not matched to a gene. Germline loops: CDR1 LNHDA, CDR2 SQIVND (reference sequence). This CDR3 spans 16 amino acids. The CDR3 region has the DNA TGTGCCAGTAGTTTCCGGGACAGCTCTAGCACAGATACGCAGTATTTT. Protein sequence: CASSFRDSSSTDTQYF.

The genes are TRBV4-3 and TRBJ1-2; D unresolved. The germline V gene has CDR1 LGHNA and CDR2 YSLEER. The CDR3 consists of 14 residues. With 1 base removed from V and 4 bases from J, the gap between germline ends came to 10 bases. For the CDR3, the DNA is TGCGCCAGCAGCCAAGTTGACACGCTCTATGGCTACACCTTC. It specifies CASSQVDTLYGYTF.

The V gene is TRBV6-1, the J gene TRBJ1-5; D is unclear. The germline gives CDR1 MNHNS, CDR2 SASEGT. The CDR3 length is 12 residues. Deletions cut 7 bases from V and 0 bases from J, with 4 bases between. Here the CDR3 reads CASKASNQPQHF. CDR3 coding DNA: TGTGCCAGCAAAGCTAGCAATCAGCCCCAGCATTTT.

J is TRBJ1-3 and V is TRBV4-1, with D possibly TRBD1 on 5 matching bases. V dropped 3 bases and J dropped 6 bases, with 15 bases sitting between them. The CDR3 totals 15 residues. Germline V gives CDR1 MGHRA, CDR2 YSYEKL. CDR3 DNA: TGCGCCAGCAGCCAGTCATCGGGGGGGGTAAACACCATATATTTT. This codes for CASSQSSGGVNTIYF.

This clone has a single count. The V gene is TRBV27, the J gene TRBJ2-3; D is unclear. The CDR3 sequence is 15 residues long. V dropped 5 bases and J dropped 4 bases, with 16 bases sitting between them. Germline assignment: CDR1 MNHEY and CDR2 SMNVEV (reference sequence). The CDR3 sequence: CASSPQEGFADTQYF. For the CDR3, the DNA is TGTGCCAGCAGTCCGCAGGAAGGCTTCGCAGATACGCAGTATTTT.

V gene TRBV5-1 combines with J gene TRBJ1-2; D remains ambiguous. This CDR3 is 14 amino acids long. Trimming took off 3 bases at V and 2 bases at J, with 11 bases between the two ends. Germline lookup yields CDR1 SGHRS and CDR2 YFSETQ. The CDR3 DNA is TGCGCCAGCAGCTCCTCCGGAGGCAACTATGGCTACACCTTC. This gives the protein CASSSSGGNYGYTF.

In its sample, this clone was seen a few times. This chain connects TRBV25-1 to TRBJ1-6; D gene ambiguous. This CDR3 has 14 amino acids. Per germline, CDR1 MGHDK and CDR2 SYGVNS. Trimming shortened V by 3 bases and J by 5 bases, and 8 bases separated the two germline ends. The CDR3 protein is CASSETGNNSPLHF. The CDR3 DNA is TGTGCCAGCAGTGAGACGGGAAATAATTCACCCCTCCACTTT.

The gene calls are TRBV6-1 and TRBJ2-3; TRBD2 matches at 9 bases. Looked up from germline, CDR1 is MNHNS and CDR2 is SASEGT. The V gene end was trimmed by 0 bases and the J gene end by 0 bases; junction bases not matched to a gene: 7. CDR3 length: 18 residues. Written as DNA, the CDR3 is TGTGCCAGCAGTGAAGCGCTATCTAGCGGGACTAGCACAGATACGCAGTATTTT. This gives the protein CASSEALSSGTSTDTQYF.

The genes are TRBV19 and TRBJ1-2; 8 nucleotides align to TRBD1. Germline CDR1 is LNHDA and CDR2 is SQIVND (reference sequence). Germline trimming cut 7 bases from V and 2 bases from J; bases unmatched to any gene: 9. The CDR3 runs to 15 residues. Here the CDR3 reads CASIGRDRSNYGYTF. The DNA for the CDR3 is TGTGCCAGTATAGGGAGGGACAGGTCGAACTATGGCTACACCTTC.

The rearrangement uses TRBV6-6 and TRBJ2-1; TRBD2 agrees at 12 bases. Losses at the gene ends were 6 bases for V and 10 bases for J; bases not matched to a gene: 10. This CDR3 has 15 residues. Germline V gene lookup returns CDR1 MNHNY and CDR2 SVGAGI (reference sequence). The CDR3 nucleotides are TGTGCCAGCAGCTTAACTAGCGGGGGGTCCCCGGAGCAGTTCTTC. Protein: CASSLTSGGSPEQFF.

V usage is TRBV10-3 and J usage is TRBJ1-2, with no clear D. V was pared by 0 bases and J by 3 bases, with 8 bases between. CDR1 is ENHRY, CDR2 SYGVKD, per germline. CDR3 length equals 14 residues. Written as DNA, the CDR3 is TGTGCCATCAGTGAGTCGGGCAGCTACTATGGCTACACCTTC. The encoded protein is CAISESGSYYGYTF.